This T cell receptor beta chain comes out of a study of blood T cell repertoires in COVID-19. Whole-study context: PBMCs, B-cell-depleted T cells, or T cells provided the cDNA or gDNA that made up the material.

Original processing methods: Estimation of nucleated cell counts was performed using reference gene primer amplification. Clones were read by immunoSEQ multiplex PCR, and TCRdb kept only the in-frame ones, dropping some. V, J and clone size were drawn from that table, and D and trimming were deduced from the DNA. This sample carries around 230,000 clones, around four fifths of them seen once, and the ten largest clones take 9.5% to 15%. This CDR3 is built from 13 residues. Germline CDR1 and CDR2: DFQATT and SNEGSKA (reference sequence). Between the trimmed V and J ends, which lost 3 bases and 4 bases, there was a span of 12 bases.

The sample taken for sequencing was peripheral blood. This TCR was sampled from a woman aged 55-69 years with active or convalescent COVID-19. V is TRBV20-1 and J is TRBJ1-1, with no clear D. The CDR3 reads CSASRGDGTEAFF. The CDR3 nucleotides are TGCAGTGCTAGTCGGGGAGACGGCACTGAAGCTTTCTTT.